The 18 T cell receptor beta chains presented below share a single source sample, sequenced in a study of radiotherapy plus CTLA-4 blockade in lung cancer. Only in-frame clones appear in the TCRdb table, and some are missing; sequencing was by immunoSEQ multiplex PCR. The profile shows about 50,000 clones, around 84% of them singletons. The sample consisted of peripheral blood, taken from a patient treated with radiotherapy plus ipilimumab. The receptors shown here come from a human donor with non-small cell lung cancer whose response to radiotherapy plus ipilimumab could not be evaluated.

The chain is built from TRBV28 and TRBJ1-2; D uncertain. Trimming took off 10 bases at V and 4 bases at J, with 7 bases between the two ends. The CDR3 has 10 residues. CDR1 and CDR2 (germline): MDHEN, SYDVKM. The DNA of the CDR3 is TGTGCCACCCCCCTCTATGGCTACACCTTC. This translates into CATPLYGYTF.

The chain carries TRBV5-4 and TRBJ2-7; maybe TRBD2 (6 bases). V lost 2 bases, J lost 6 bases, and 9 bases lay in between. CDR1 and CDR2 (germline): SGHNT, YYREEE (reference sequence). CDR3 length equals 12 residues. As DNA, the CDR3 is TGTGCCAGCAGCTTAGGAGGGCCCGAGCAGTACTTC. This sequence encodes CASSLGGPEQYF.

The count of this clone is one. This chain uses TRBV5-1 with TRBJ1-6; D gene uncertain. CDR3 length equals 15 residues. CDR1 SGHRS and CDR2 YFSETQ come from the germline V gene. The germline V and J ends were trimmed by 1 base and 7 bases, with 12 bases remaining between them. The CDR3: CASSLPGLHNSPLHF. The CDR3 DNA reads as TGCGCCAGCAGCTTGCCCGGGTTGCACAATTCACCCCTCCACTTT.

This clone was counted only a few times. The CDR3 DNA is TGTGCCAGCAGCTCGCCGGGACAGGGGTTGTCACCCCTCCACTTT. Protein sequence: CASSSPGQGLSPLHF. The chain joins TRBV7-9 to TRBJ1-6, with 10 bases that match TRBD1. CDR1 and CDR2 from the germline V gene are SEHNR and FQNEAQ (reference sequence). This CDR3 spans 15 amino acids. Unmatched junction bases numbered 7, after V lost 4 bases and J lost 10 bases.

V usage is TRBV6-1 and J usage is TRBJ1-1; D not certain. Germline values: CDR1 MNHNS, CDR2 SASEGT. The CDR3 has 15 residues. V was trimmed by 6 bases and J by 1 base, leaving 15 bases between them. The CDR3 spells CASRVGGGPNTEAFF. The CDR3 coding sequence is TGTGCCAGCAGGGTCGGAGGCGGACCGAACACTGAAGCTTTCTTT.

The V gene is TRBV7-8, the J gene TRBJ2-1, with 8 bases that match TRBD1. Germline V gene lookup returns CDR1 SGHVS and CDR2 FQNEAQ. With V trimmed by 5 bases and J by 3 bases, 12 bases remained unmatched. This CDR3 contains 17 residues. The DNA of the CDR3 is TGTGCCAGCAGCATTGGACCAACAGGGGGAATCTACAATGAGCAGTTCTTC. It is translated as CASSIGPTGGIYNEQFF.

The chain joins TRBV21-1 to TRBJ2-2; no check of the table's D call, TRBD1, against the DNA was made. TRBV21-1 is a known pseudogene. The CDR3 loop spans 17 amino acids. The CDR3 bases are TGTGCCAGCAGCATCCAGGGACAGGGGGAATGTATCGGGGAGCTGTTTTTT. As protein: CASSIQGQGECIGELFF.

This clone was seen only once. The gene calls are TRBV28 and TRBJ1-4, with TRBD1 identical over 9 bases. Losses at the gene ends were 4 bases for V and 8 bases for J; bases not matched to a gene: 8. Germline loops: CDR1 MDHEN, CDR2 SYDVKM. This CDR3 is built from 15 residues. CDR3 nucleotide sequence: TGTGCCAGCAGTTCGGCCGGGACAGGGCAAGAAAAACTGTTTTTT. Translated, it gives CASSSAGTGQEKLFF.

The rearrangement links TRBV4-1 to TRBJ2-7, with D possibly being TRBD2 (5 bases). Trimming cost V 3 bases and J 2 bases, with 11 bases left between them. CDR1 is MGHRA and CDR2 is YSYEKL in the germline V gene. The CDR3 is made up of 14 amino acids. CDR3 loop: CASSQRTGTYEQYF. The CDR3 bases are TGCGCCAGCAGCCAGAGGACGGGGACCTACGAGCAGTACTTC.

The chain links TRBV18 to TRBJ1-1; 10 positions agree with TRBD1. J lost 5 bases, V lost 4 bases, and 1 base had no gene match. This CDR3 contains 13 residues. Germline CDR1 reads KGHSH; CDR2 reads LQKENI. The CDR3 sequence: CASSRDRGTEAFF. For the CDR3, the DNA is TGTGCCAGCTCACGGGACAGGGGAACTGAAGCTTTCTTT.

CDR3 sequence: CASSVGEGHGGLFF. The CDR3 DNA sequence: TGTGCCAGCAGTGTAGGGGAGGGACACGGAGGGCTGTTTTTT. This chain uses TRBV2 with TRBJ2-2, with D possibly TRBD2 on 7 matching bases. From germline, CDR1 is SNHLY and CDR2 FYNNEI. V dropped 4 bases and J dropped 13 bases, with 19 bases sitting between them. CDR3 length: 14 residues.

V gene TRBV28 combines with J gene TRBJ1-5; D remains unclear. This CDR3 region has 15 residues. V was pared by 3 bases and J by 2 bases, with 11 bases between. CDR1 MDHEN and CDR2 SYDVKM come from the germline V gene. The DNA of the CDR3 is TGTGCCAGCAGTTTTTCGGGGTTAGGCAATCAGCCCCAGCATTTT. Protein: CASSFSGLGNQPQHF. Together with reference TRBV28 and TRBJ1-5, the CDR3 gives the full variable domain: DVKVTQSSRYLVKRTGEKVFLECVQDMDHENMFWYRQDPGLGLRLIYFSYDVKMKEKGDIPEGYSVSREKKERFSLILESASTNQTSMYLCASSFSGLGNQPQHFGDGTRLSIL.

The rearrangement joins TRBV5-1 to TRBJ2-3, with 9 positions matching TRBD2. J lost 3 bases, V lost 1 base, and 0 bases had no gene match. The CDR3 extends over 14 amino acids. Germline assignment: CDR1 SGHRS and CDR2 YFSETQ. The CDR3 loop is CASSLTSGTDTQYF. For the CDR3, the DNA is TGCGCCAGCAGCTTGACTAGCGGGACAGATACGCAGTATTTT.

V is TRBV5-4 and J is TRBJ2-7; 11 bases are shared with TRBD2. CDR1 and CDR2 (germline): SGHNT, YYREEE (reference sequence). CDR3 size: 16 residues. The V segment lost 4 bases and the J segment 4 bases; nucleotides outside the gene matches: 10. The CDR3 loop reads CASSPGLAGGAYEQYF. In DNA form, the CDR3 reads TGTGCCAGCAGCCCGGGGTTAGCGGGAGGGGCGTACGAGCAGTACTTC.

This clone was detected once. V and J are TRBV5-1 and TRBJ2-7; 7 bases map to TRBD2. The CDR3 covers 14 residues. Trimming took 7 bases from V and 5 from J; bases not matched to a gene: 12. Germline V gene lookup returns CDR1 SGHRS and CDR2 YFSETQ. The CDR3 spells CASSLGGFSDEQYF. The CDR3 bases are TGCGCCAGCTCTCTGGGGGGGTTTTCGGACGAGCAGTACTTC.

This clone was found a few times. The chain recombines TRBV14 with TRBJ1-3; 9 bases map to TRBD1. V lost 3 bases, J lost 4 bases, and 7 bases stayed unmatched. There are 16 residues in the CDR3. The germline V gene has CDR1 SGHDN and CDR2 FVKESK. The CDR3 region is CASSHLLGTGGNTIYF. The CDR3 region has the DNA TGTGCCAGCAGCCACCTCCTCGGGACAGGGGGAAACACCATATATTTT.

This clone was recorded once. This chain connects TRBV7-2 to TRBJ2-7, with D possibly being TRBD2 (6 bases). Trimming pared 5 bases from V and 2 bases from J, leaving 16 bases between. The CDR3 has 15 amino acids. Germline CDR1 SGHTA, CDR2 FQGNSA. The CDR3 sequence: CASSPWASVTYEQYF. In DNA, the CDR3 is TGTGCCAGCAGCCCCTGGGCTAGCGTTACCTACGAGCAGTACTTC.

The chain carries TRBV7-9 and TRBJ2-7, with a weak D call TRBD1 (6 bases). Trimming removed 4 bases at V and 3 bases at J, with 10 bases between. Germline assignment: CDR1 SEHNR and CDR2 FQNEAQ (reference sequence). This CDR3 has 13 amino acids. The CDR3 DNA is TGTGCCAGCAGCTCTGGCAGGGGCTACGAGCAGTACTTC. This translates into CASSSGRGYEQYF.